The present T cell receptor beta chain was sequenced within a study of tumor-infiltrating lymphocytes in oesophageal squamous cell carcinoma. TCRdb ran MiXCR on the PCR reads and lists one entry per CDR3 protein. The data contain tens of thousands of distinct CDR3 sequences, 35% to 45% of them singletons. Germline V CDR1 and CDR2: SGHTA, FQGNSA. The CDR3 covers 14 residues. The ends lost 5 bases at V and 1 base at J; junction bases unmatched: 4. The chain recombines TRBV7-2 with TRBJ1-2; 7 bases line up with TRBD1. The receptor was isolated from a male donor with esophageal squamous cell carcinoma. The sample was esophageal tumor tissue. The CDR3 region is CASSVRDSNYGYTF. In DNA, the CDR3 is TGTGCCAGCAGCGTCAGGGACAGTAACTATGGCTACACCTTC.